These T cell receptor beta chains were read from a single sample in a study of T cells in tuberculosis. Using immunoSEQ multiplex PCR, the repertoire was profiled, and TCRdb retains in-frame clones only, with some absent. The data contain 55,000 to 70,000 clones, 81% of them singletons. Source material: CD1b-GMM tetramer-negative cells sorted from PBMCs. These receptor sequences come from an adult woman with latent tuberculosis. Both conserved end residues are part of each CDR3. The D gene is left open where the match is weak.

cdr3_length d_call j_call v_call cdr3_aa
14 TRBD2 TRBJ2-1 TRBV4-1 CASSQDRGGNEQFF
15 . TRBJ2-3 TRBV2 CASSTQSGTTDTQYF
13 TRBD1 TRBJ1-1 TRBV6-1 CASTRQGNTEAFF
15 TRBD2 TRBJ2-3 TRBV5-6 CASSLGPSGSITQYF
16 TRBD2 TRBJ2-3 TRBV19 CASSGGLAGGTDTQYF
15 . TRBJ1-4 TRBV7-6 CASSLRGGTNEKLFF
18 TRBD2 TRBJ2-5 TRBV7-2 CASSLRSSGGARQETQYF
16 . TRBJ1-2 TRBV5-1 CASSLVPTGDSQGYTF
15 . TRBJ2-3 TRBV5-1 CASSFGGPGTDTQYF
14 . TRBJ2-7 TRBV1 CTSRGWRVSYEQYF
13 . TRBJ2-2 TRBV11-2 CASGRGINGELFF
15 . TRBJ1-1 TRBV19 CASSIARAALSEAFF
15 . TRBJ2-5 TRBV12-5 CASGPPALGEETQYF
12 . TRBJ2-7 TRBV2 CASSVGGYEQYF
14 TRBD2 TRBJ2-5 TRBV9 CASSVGTSGGSQYF
15 TRBD2 TRBJ2-5 TRBV9 CASSYTSDPRETQYF
14 . . TRBV7-2 CASSARLGGNEQYF
13 . TRBJ1-1 TRBV6-1 CASIRNRDTEAFF
18 TRBD2 TRBJ2-7 TRBV5-5 CASSLATGTSGGTYEQYF
15 TRBD1 TRBJ1-1 TRBV5-1 CASSAGGQGHTEAFF
14 . TRBJ2-2 TRBV4-2 CASSLQENTGELFF
15 TRBD1 TRBJ2-1 TRBV19 CASLPLGTGNNEQFF
15 . TRBJ1-6 TRBV2 CASSQGGPYNSPLHF
16 TRBD1 TRBJ2-5 TRBV9 CASSARRDSYQETQYF
14 TRBD1 TRBJ2-7 TRBV6-5 CASSFDRASYEQYF
16 TRBD2 TRBJ2-1 TRBV6-5 CASSYSVLAFGDEQFF
22 TRBD2 TRBJ2-1 TRBV4-2 CASSQALRTSGMWRRTYNEQFF
19 TRBD1 TRBJ1-4 TRBV4-1 CASSGPGQGKGATNEKLFF
14 TRBD2 TRBJ2-5 TRBV5-1 CASSSGLVQETQYF
18 TRBD2 TRBJ2-1 TRBV9 CASSVEVDSGGIYNEQFF
15 . TRBJ2-7 TRBV27 CASSLGAPDLYEQYF
18 TRBD2 TRBJ2-6 TRBV9 CASSPRTSGYLGANVLTF
16 TRBD2 TRBJ2-1 TRBV4-1 CASSPPDSGSTNEQFF
16 TRBD2 TRBJ2-3 TRBV5-4 CASSYTSGRARDTQYF
13 . TRBJ1-3 TRBV19 CASRSEAGNTIYF
11 . TRBJ1-1 TRBV6-1 CASSRGTEAFF
13 TRBD1 TRBJ2-7 TRBV27 CASRGQGGYEQYF
16 TRBD1 TRBJ1-4 TRBV5-6 CASSSGQPRLNEKLFF
15 . TRBJ2-7 TRBV5-1 CASSFTTTSSYEQYF
13 . TRBJ1-2 TRBV5-5 CASSQTGNYGYTF
13 TRBD1 TRBJ1-1 TRBV19 CATGQQGAPGAFF
15 . TRBJ2-1 TRBV9 CASSFTGMRNNEQFF
14 . TRBJ1-1 TRBV5-1 CASSLVREDTEAFF
14 TRBD2 TRBJ2-7 TRBV19 CASSMAGGPNEQYF
14 . TRBJ2-1 TRBV28 CASREVFSYNEQFF
14 TRBD2 TRBJ2-3 TRBV9 CASGKGRATDTQYF
15 TRBD1 TRBJ1-2 TRBV19 CASSASSTGDYGYTF
11 . TRBJ2-5 TRBV5-1 CTSSSGETQYF
12 . TRBJ1-3 TRBV6-1 CASNKDRSFIYF
17 . TRBJ2-1 TRBV7-3 CASSPRTVWSSYNEQFF
14 . TRBJ2-2 TRBV6-5 CASSSIGGSGELFF
19 TRBD2 TRBJ2-2 TRBV28 CASSLSPPGGGSNTGELFF
15 TRBD1 TRBJ2-1 TRBV27 CASSPGTGFYNEQFF
13 . TRBJ2-7 TRBV7-2 CASSFARTYEQYF
14 . TRBJ1-2 TRBV21-1 CASSPRASNYGYTF
16 TRBD1 TRBJ2-1 TRBV7-9 CASSLLGQSSYNEQFF
18 TRBD2 TRBJ2-3 TRBV19 CASSPGLAGGPITDTQYF
15 . . TRBV28 CASSSPQGISYEQYF
13 . TRBJ2-1 TRBV5-1 CASRTGNYNEQFF
16 . TRBJ1-1 TRBV4-1 CASRALGGREGSEAFF